This is a list of T cell receptor beta chains from one sample in a study of OX40 agonist ivuxolimab in advanced cancers. The assay was immunoSEQ multiplex PCR, and TCRdb's table has in-frame clones only and misses some. The sample carries about 19,000 clones, approximately 88% recorded once. Sequences were derived from CD4+ or CD8+ T cells sorted from blood, sampled in a trial of the OX40 agonist ivuxolimab. All receptors come from an adult with an advanced solid tumor such as melanoma, head and neck, liver or kidney cancer. The CDR3 runs from the conserved cysteine through the conserved F or W. The D gene is left open where the match is weak. The listing skips clone size in some rows; elsewhere it reads once, few, many or a size class.

CDR3 protein: CASSGGTYGYTF
CDR3 DNA: TGTGCCAGCAGCGGGGGGACATATGGCTACACCTTC
clone size: .
J gene: TRBJ1-2
D gene: .
V gene: TRBV9

CDR3 protein: CASSYPGGRNEQYF
CDR3 DNA: TGTGCCAGCAGTTACCCTGGGGGAAGGAACGAGCAGTACTTC
clone size: .
J gene: TRBJ2-7
D gene: .
V gene: TRBV6-6

CDR3 protein: CASSQGTSQYF
CDR3 DNA: TGTGCCAGCAGCCAAGGGACTTCGCAGTATTTT
clone size: .
J gene: TRBJ2-3
D gene: .
V gene: TRBV4-2

CDR3 protein: CASSSLLAGNEQFF
CDR3 DNA: TGTGCCAGCAGCTCCTTACTAGCGGGAAATGAGCAGTTCTTC
clone size: .
J gene: TRBJ2-1
D gene: TRBD2
V gene: TRBV7-9

CDR3 protein: CSVEYGMTSYNEQFF
CDR3 DNA: TGCAGCGTTGAGTACGGGATGACTTCCTACAATGAGCAGTTCTTC
clone size: .
J gene: TRBJ2-1
D gene: .
V gene: TRBV29-1

CDR3 protein: CASSLGGFSSYEQYF
CDR3 DNA: TGCGCCAGCAGCTTGGGAGGGTTTTCCTCCTACGAGCAGTACTTC
clone size: few
J gene: TRBJ2-7
D gene: .
V gene: TRBV5-1

CDR3 protein: CASSLAAGTPLYEQYF
CDR3 DNA: TGTGCCAGCAGTTTAGCTGCCGGGACACCCCTCTACGAGCAGTACTTC
clone size: .
J gene: TRBJ2-7
D gene: .
V gene: TRBV27

CDR3 protein: CASSLQQAYEQYF
CDR3 DNA: TGCGCCAGCAGCTTGCAGCAGGCCTACGAGCAGTACTTC
clone size: .
J gene: TRBJ2-7
D gene: .
V gene: TRBV5-1

CDR3 protein: CASSQEKGLAGGYEQYF
CDR3 DNA: TGTGCCAGCAGCCAAGAAAAGGGACTAGCGGGAGGATACGAGCAGTACTTC
clone size: .
J gene: TRBJ2-7
D gene: TRBD2
V gene: TRBV4-2

CDR3 protein: CATSRVRAGTSPYEQYF
CDR3 DNA: TGTGCCACCAGCAGAGTGAGGGCAGGGACCTCACCCTACGAGCAGTACTTC
clone size: .
J gene: TRBJ2-7
D gene: .
V gene: TRBV15

CDR3 protein: CASSFLDEQYF
CDR3 DNA: TGTGCCAGCAGTTTTCTGGACGAGCAGTACTTC
clone size: .
J gene: TRBJ2-7
D gene: .
V gene: TRBV28

CDR3 protein: CASSLAWVNTEAFF
CDR3 DNA: TGTGCCAGCAGCTTGGCGTGGGTGAACACTGAAGCTTTCTTT
clone size: .
J gene: TRBJ1-1
D gene: .
V gene: TRBV5-5

CDR3 protein: CASSQPLAEGTDTQYF
CDR3 DNA: TGCGCCAGCAGCCAACCCTTAGCGGAGGGCACAGATACGCAGTATTTT
clone size: .
J gene: TRBJ2-3
D gene: .
V gene: TRBV4-1

CDR3 protein: CAISEFSGPSYNEQFF
CDR3 DNA: TGTGCCATCAGTGAGTTTAGCGGCCCCTCCTACAATGAGCAGTTCTTC
clone size: .
J gene: TRBJ2-1
D gene: .
V gene: TRBV10-3

CDR3 protein: CASSPNRGWTEAFF
CDR3 DNA: TGTGCCAGCAGTCCCAACAGGGGGTGGACTGAAGCTTTCTTT
clone size: few
J gene: TRBJ1-1
D gene: TRBD1
V gene: TRBV27

CDR3 protein: CASSFPGLTYEQYF
CDR3 DNA: TGTGCCAGCAGCTTCCCCGGACTAACCTACGAGCAGTACTTC
clone size: once
J gene: TRBJ2-7
D gene: .
V gene: TRBV7-2

CDR3 protein: CASSFTPWQTDTQYF
CDR3 DNA: TGTGCCAGCAGCTTCACCCCGTGGCAGACAGATACGCAGTATTTT
clone size: .
J gene: TRBJ2-3
D gene: .
V gene: TRBV5-6

CDR3 protein: CASSFQGHGDEQYF
CDR3 DNA: TGTGCCAGCAGCTTCCAGGGGCATGGGGACGAGCAGTACTTC
clone size: .
J gene: TRBJ2-7
D gene: .
V gene: TRBV7-6

CDR3 protein: CASSHSTPQETQYF
CDR3 DNA: TGTGCCAGCAGCCATTCGACACCCCAAGAGACCCAGTACTTC
clone size: .
J gene: TRBJ2-5
D gene: .
V gene: TRBV7-9

CDR3 protein: CATMGTTYNEQFF
CDR3 DNA: TGTGCCACCATGGGGACAACTTACAATGAGCAGTTCTTC
clone size: .
J gene: TRBJ2-1
D gene: .
V gene: TRBV7-2

CDR3 protein: CASSYSAGGYYEQYF
CDR3 DNA: TGTGCCAGCAGTTACTCTGCAGGGGGCTATTACGAGCAGTACTTC
clone size: .
J gene: TRBJ2-7
D gene: TRBD1
V gene: TRBV6-5

CDR3 protein: CASSLDSGGAGELFF
CDR3 DNA: TGTGCCAGCAGCTTAGACTCTGGGGGCGCCGGGGAGCTGTTTTTT
clone size: .
J gene: TRBJ2-2
D gene: .
V gene: TRBV7-2

CDR3 protein: CASSAGTGFSFSSDSPLHF
CDR3 DNA: TGTGCCAGCAGCGCCGGGACAGGGTTTTCGTTCTCGAGTGATTCACCCCTCCACTTT
clone size: .
J gene: TRBJ1-6
D gene: TRBD1
V gene: TRBV7-2

CDR3 protein: CASSAGMVDTQYF
CDR3 DNA: TGCGCCAGCAGCGCAGGGATGGTCGATACGCAGTATTTT
clone size: .
J gene: TRBJ2-3
D gene: .
V gene: TRBV4-3

CDR3 protein: CASSNQLGPPSDGQFF
CDR3 DNA: TGTGCCAGCAGCAATCAGCTGGGGCCCCCCTCTGATGGGCAGTTCTTC
clone size: .
J gene: TRBJ2-1
D gene: .
V gene: TRBV21-1

CDR3 protein: CASSPSPGYEQYF
CDR3 DNA: TGTGCCAGCAGCCCGTCACCCGGATACGAGCAGTACTTC
clone size: .
J gene: TRBJ2-7
D gene: .
V gene: TRBV7-3

CDR3 protein: CASSLLSGSPDTQYF
CDR3 DNA: TGTGCCAGTAGTCTCCTTAGCGGGAGCCCAGATACGCAGTATTTT
clone size: .
J gene: TRBJ2-3
D gene: TRBD2
V gene: TRBV19

CDR3 protein: CATGPGHRLTDTQYF
CDR3 DNA: TGTGCCACAGGACCGGGACATCGACTCACAGATACGCAGTATTTT
clone size: .
J gene: TRBJ2-3
D gene: .
V gene: TRBV6-1

CDR3 protein: CASSVSGEQFF
CDR3 DNA: TGTGCCAGCAGTGTAAGCGGTGAGCAGTTCTTC
clone size: .
J gene: TRBJ2-1
D gene: .
V gene: TRBV6-1

CDR3 protein: CARSPGIREGLYEQYF
CDR3 DNA: TGTGCCAGAAGCCCAGGGATCCGGGAGGGCCTTTACGAGCAGTACTTC
clone size: .
J gene: TRBJ2-7
D gene: TRBD2
V gene: TRBV5-3

CDR3 protein: CASSHEGAPGTGELFF
CDR3 DNA: TGTGCCAGCAGCCACGAAGGGGCGCCGGGGACCGGGGAGCTGTTTTTT
clone size: .
J gene: TRBJ2-2
D gene: .
V gene: TRBV7-9

CDR3 protein: CASSQARVAGYEQYF
CDR3 DNA: TGTGCCAGCAGTCAAGCGCGGGTCGCGGGCTACGAGCAGTACTTC
clone size: .
J gene: TRBJ2-7
D gene: .
V gene: TRBV11-2

CDR3 protein: CASSRSTGLSYEQYF
CDR3 DNA: TGTGCCAGTAGTAGATCTACAGGGCTCTCCTACGAGCAGTACTTC
clone size: .
J gene: TRBJ2-7
D gene: .
V gene: TRBV19

CDR3 protein: CASRGTSGYPPLHF
CDR3 DNA: TGTGCCAGCAGAGGGACCTCCGGCTACCCACCCCTCCACTTT
clone size: .
J gene: TRBJ1-6
D gene: .
V gene: TRBV2

CDR3 protein: CASSVVGRSYNEQFF
CDR3 DNA: TGTGCCAGCAGCGTAGTGGGCCGCTCCTACAATGAGCAGTTCTTC
clone size: .
J gene: TRBJ2-1
D gene: .
V gene: TRBV9

CDR3 protein: CASSLAGPTDTQYF
CDR3 DNA: TGTGCCAGCAGCTTAGCGGGACCCACAGATACGCAGTATTTT
clone size: .
J gene: TRBJ2-3
D gene: .
V gene: TRBV7-9

CDR3 protein: CASSPGQGGGYEQYF
CDR3 DNA: TGTGCCAGCTCACCAGGACAGGGCGGGGGCTACGAGCAGTACTTC
clone size: .
J gene: TRBJ2-7
D gene: .
V gene: TRBV18

CDR3 protein: CAWSVGSTSTDTQYF
CDR3 DNA: TGTGCCTGGAGTGTTGGGAGTACTAGCACAGATACGCAGTATTTT
clone size: .
J gene: TRBJ2-3
D gene: .
V gene: TRBV30

CDR3 protein: CASRETSYEQYF
CDR3 DNA: TGTGCCAGCAGGGAAACTTCCTACGAGCAGTACTTC
clone size: .
J gene: TRBJ2-7
D gene: .
V gene: TRBV28

CDR3 protein: CAIGSDGANYGYTF
CDR3 DNA: TGTGCCATAGGGTCCGACGGCGCTAACTATGGCTACACCTTC
clone size: .
J gene: TRBJ1-2
D gene: .
V gene: TRBV6-1

CDR3 protein: CASSHAPRVDQNEQFF
CDR3 DNA: TGCGCCAGCAGTCATGCCCCTCGGGTAGACCAGAATGAGCAGTTCTTC
clone size: .
J gene: TRBJ2-1
D gene: .
V gene: TRBV23-1

CDR3 protein: CASSHGGGYTF
CDR3 DNA: TGTGCCAGCAGCCACGGGGGGGGCTACACCTTC
clone size: .
J gene: TRBJ1-2
D gene: .
V gene: TRBV6-6

CDR3 protein: CASSVLAGETQYF
CDR3 DNA: TGTGCCAGCAGTGTCCTAGCGGGGGAGACCCAGTACTTC
clone size: .
J gene: TRBJ2-5
D gene: TRBD2
V gene: TRBV28

CDR3 protein: CASSVEASSYNEQFF
CDR3 DNA: TGTGCCAGCAGCGTAGAGGCGAGCTCCTACAATGAGCAGTTCTTC
clone size: .
J gene: TRBJ2-1
D gene: .
V gene: TRBV9